This T cell receptor (beta chain) derives from a study of identical twins. Findings and caveats of the study: Surplus twin overlap in beta out-of-frame sequences was less pronounced. Invariant cells of the MAIT and iNKT types might have partly distorted the zero-insertion analyses. The models gave estimates that fell short of the out-of-frame TCR alpha sharing seen in monozygotic twins.

The CDR3 runs to 15 residues. The germline gives CDR1 LNHNV, CDR2 YYDKDF (reference sequence). Trimming took 7 bases from V and 1 from J; bases not matched to a gene: 5. This clonotype was seen a few times. Its cognate antigen is unknown. cDNA molecules carried unique molecular identifiers, and template switching added a universal primer site. TCRdb analysed the 5' RACE reads with MiXCR anew, one entry per CDR3 protein. The sample includes hundreds of thousands of distinct CDR3 sequences, roughly 8% of them seen just once. The sample was also reused in another study, on yellow fever vaccine responses in identical twins.

The clonotype comes from a woman aged 18 to 35 in good health. The genes are TRBV15 and TRBJ2-3, with 10 nucleotides matching TRBD2. The source material was PBMCs. DNA for the CDR3: TGTGCCACCACCCCCGGGACTAGCGGCACAGATACGCAGTATTTT. Amino acid sequence: CATTPGTSGTDTQYF.